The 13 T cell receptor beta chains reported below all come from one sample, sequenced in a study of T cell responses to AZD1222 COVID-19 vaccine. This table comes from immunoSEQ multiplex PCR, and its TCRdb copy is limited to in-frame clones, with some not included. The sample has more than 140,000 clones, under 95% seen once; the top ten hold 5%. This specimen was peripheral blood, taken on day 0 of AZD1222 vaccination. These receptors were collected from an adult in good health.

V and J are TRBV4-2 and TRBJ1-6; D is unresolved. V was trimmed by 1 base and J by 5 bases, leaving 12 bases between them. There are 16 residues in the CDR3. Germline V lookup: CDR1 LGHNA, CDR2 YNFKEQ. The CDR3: CASSQVGLTDNSPLHF. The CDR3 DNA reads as TGTGCCAGCAGCCAAGTTGGATTGACGGATAATTCACCCCTCCACTTT.

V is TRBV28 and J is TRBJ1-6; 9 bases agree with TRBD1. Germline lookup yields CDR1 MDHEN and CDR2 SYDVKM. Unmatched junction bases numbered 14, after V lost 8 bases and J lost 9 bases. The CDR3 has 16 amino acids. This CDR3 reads CASRVYGTGFRSPLHF. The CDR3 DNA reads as TGTGCCAGCCGAGTATATGGGACAGGGTTTCGTTCACCCCTCCACTTT.

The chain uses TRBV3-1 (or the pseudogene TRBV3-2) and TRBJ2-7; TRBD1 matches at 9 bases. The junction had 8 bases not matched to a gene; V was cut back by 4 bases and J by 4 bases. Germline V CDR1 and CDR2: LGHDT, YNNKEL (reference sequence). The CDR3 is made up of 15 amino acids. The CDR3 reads CASSPGQGFRYEQYF. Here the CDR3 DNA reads TGTGCCAGCAGCCCGGGACAGGGCTTCCGGTACGAGCAGTACTTC.

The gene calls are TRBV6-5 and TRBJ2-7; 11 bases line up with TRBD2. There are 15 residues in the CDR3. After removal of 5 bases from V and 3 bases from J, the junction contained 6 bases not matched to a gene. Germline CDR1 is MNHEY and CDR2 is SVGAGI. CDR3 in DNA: TGTGCCAGCAGTCTTTCCGGGACTAGCGGCTACGAGCAGTACTTC. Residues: CASSLSGTSGYEQYF.

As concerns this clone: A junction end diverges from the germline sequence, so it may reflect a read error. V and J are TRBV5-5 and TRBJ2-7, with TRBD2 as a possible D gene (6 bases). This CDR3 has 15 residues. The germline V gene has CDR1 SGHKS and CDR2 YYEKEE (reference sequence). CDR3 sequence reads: CASSFRLGGYKGQDF. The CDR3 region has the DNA TGTGCCAGCAGCTTTAGACTAGGAGGGTATAAAGGGCAGGACTTC.

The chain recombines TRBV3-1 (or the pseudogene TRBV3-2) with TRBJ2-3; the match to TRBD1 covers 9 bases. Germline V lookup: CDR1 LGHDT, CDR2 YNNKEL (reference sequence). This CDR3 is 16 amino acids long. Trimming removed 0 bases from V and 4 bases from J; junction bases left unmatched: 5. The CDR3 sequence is CASSQDTGGIADTQYF. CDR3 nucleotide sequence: TGTGCCAGCAGCCAAGACACAGGGGGCATCGCAGATACGCAGTATTTT.

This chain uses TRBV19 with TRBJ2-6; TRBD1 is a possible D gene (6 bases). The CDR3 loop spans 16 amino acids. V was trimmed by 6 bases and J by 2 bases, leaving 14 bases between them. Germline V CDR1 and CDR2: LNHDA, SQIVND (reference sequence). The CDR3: CASSSPDSPGANVLTF. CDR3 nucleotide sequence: TGTGCCAGTAGCTCGCCGGACAGCCCTGGGGCCAACGTCCTGACTTTC.

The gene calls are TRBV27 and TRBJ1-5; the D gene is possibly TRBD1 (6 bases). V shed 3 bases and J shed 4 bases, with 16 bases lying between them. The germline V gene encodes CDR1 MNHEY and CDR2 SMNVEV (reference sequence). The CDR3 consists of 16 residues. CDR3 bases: TGTGCCAGCAGTTTCAGAGGGGGAGGGAATAATCAGCCCCAGCATTTT. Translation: CASSFRGGGNNQPQHF.

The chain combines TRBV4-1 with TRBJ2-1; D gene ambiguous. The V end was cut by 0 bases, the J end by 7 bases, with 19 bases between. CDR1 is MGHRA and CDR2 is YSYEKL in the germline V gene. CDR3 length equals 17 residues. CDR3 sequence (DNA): TGCGCCAGCAGCCAAGAATATGGGCCCTCCAACCCAAATGAGCAGTTCTTC. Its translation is CASSQEYGPSNPNEQFF.

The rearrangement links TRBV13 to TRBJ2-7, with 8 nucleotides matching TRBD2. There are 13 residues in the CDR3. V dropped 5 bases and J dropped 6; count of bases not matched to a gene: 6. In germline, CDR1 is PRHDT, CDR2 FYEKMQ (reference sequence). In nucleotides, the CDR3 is TGTGCCAGCAGCAGCGGGACTAGGGGCGAGCAGTACTTC. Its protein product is CASSSGTRGEQYF.

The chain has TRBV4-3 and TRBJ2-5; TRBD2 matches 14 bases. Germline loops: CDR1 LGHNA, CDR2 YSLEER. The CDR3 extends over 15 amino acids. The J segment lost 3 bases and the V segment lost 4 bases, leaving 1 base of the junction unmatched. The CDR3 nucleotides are TGCGCCAGCAGCCCGGGACTAGCGGGGGAAGAGACCCAGTACTTC. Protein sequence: CASSPGLAGEETQYF.

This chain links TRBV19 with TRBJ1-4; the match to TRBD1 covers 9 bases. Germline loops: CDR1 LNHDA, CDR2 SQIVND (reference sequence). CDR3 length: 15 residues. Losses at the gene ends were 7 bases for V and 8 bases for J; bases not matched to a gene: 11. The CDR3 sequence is CASKGLGTGNEKLFF. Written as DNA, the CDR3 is TGTGCCAGTAAAGGCCTCGGGACAGGGAACGAAAAACTGTTTTTT.

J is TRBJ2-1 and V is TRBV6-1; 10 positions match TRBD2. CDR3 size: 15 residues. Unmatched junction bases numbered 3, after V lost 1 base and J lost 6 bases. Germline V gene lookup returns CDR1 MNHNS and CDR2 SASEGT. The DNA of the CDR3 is TGTGCCAGCAGTGAAGGATCTAGCGGGAGCAATGAGCAGTTCTTC. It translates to CASSEGSSGSNEQFF.